A single sample gave rise to the 29 T cell receptor beta chains below, sequenced in a study of blood T cell repertoires in COVID-19. TCRdb keeps only in-frame clones here, not all; method: immunoSEQ multiplex PCR. This sample has under 250,000 clones; around 80% occur once, and the top ten carry about 12%. Sequencing was done on a sample of peripheral blood. The receptors come from a woman in her thirties or forties with acute or convalescent COVID-19.

To note about this clone: Other DNA sequences of this sample code for an identical CDR3. This chain uses TRBV6-5 with TRBJ2-2; D perhaps matches TRBD1 (6 bases). Trimming pared 6 bases from V and 4 bases from J, leaving 6 bases between. CDR1 and CDR2 from the germline V gene are MNHEY and SVGAGI. This CDR3 region has 12 residues. The CDR3 region has the DNA TGTGCCAGCAGCAGGGGCACCGGGGAGCTGTTTTTT. Translating it yields CASSRGTGELFF.

The V call is TRBV6-2 or TRBV6-3, the J call TRBJ2-7; TRBD2 agrees at 12 bases. CDR1 and CDR2 (germline): MNHEY, SVGEGT. J gave up 0 bases and V 2 bases, and 17 bases lay outside the gene matches. This CDR3 has 21 residues. The CDR3 loop is CASSYGLAGRDRIKSSYEQYF. The CDR3 DNA follows: TGTGCCAGCAGTTACGGACTAGCGGGGCGGGATAGGATCAAGAGCTCCTACGAGCAGTACTTC.

This clone was detected only a few times. The rearrangement links TRBV19 to TRBJ2-2, with TRBD1 as a possible D gene (6 bases). This CDR3 contains 13 residues. CDR1 is LNHDA, CDR2 SQIVND, per germline (reference sequence). V was trimmed by 7 bases and J by 6 bases, leaving 12 bases between them. CDR3 residues: CASTVTGSGELFF. The CDR3, as DNA: TGTGCCAGTACCGTAACAGGGTCCGGGGAGCTGTTTTTT.

This rearrangement joins TRBV19 to TRBJ1-1, with no clear D. V was pared by 5 bases and J by 1 base, with 11 bases between. Germline CDR1 and CDR2: LNHDA and SQIVND (reference sequence). This CDR3 contains 14 residues. The CDR3: CASSPLERNTEAFF. The CDR3, as DNA: TGTGCCAGTAGTCCTCTGGAGAGGAACACTGAAGCTTTCTTT.

This rearrangement joins TRBV6-5 to TRBJ2-2; 14 nucleotides agree with TRBD2. This CDR3 spans 16 amino acids. The V gene's germline CDR1 is MNHEY and CDR2 SVGAGI. Trimming removed 2 bases from V and 4 bases from J; junction bases left unmatched: 0. CDR3 sequence (DNA): TGTGCCAGCAGTTACGGGACTAGCGGGGGCACCGGGGAGCTGTTTTTT. Amino acid sequence: CASSYGTSGGTGELFF.

V gene TRBV11-2 combines with J gene TRBJ2-7, with D possibly TRBD2 on 5 matching bases. The CDR3 extends over 14 amino acids. V was cut by 1 base and J by 2 bases, with 9 bases left in between. CDR1 is SGHAT, CDR2 FQNNGV, per germline. The CDR3 sequence: CASSLGLGAYEQYF. The CDR3 coding sequence is TGTGCCAGCAGCTTAGGGCTGGGAGCCTACGAGCAGTACTTC.

The gene calls are TRBV27 and TRBJ1-2, with TRBD1 matching over 9 bases. The CDR3 is made up of 14 amino acids. CDR1 and CDR2 from the germline V gene are MNHEY and SMNVEV (reference sequence). The junction had 10 bases not matched to a gene; V was cut back by 8 bases and J by 6 bases. CDR3 protein: CASGGQGIVDGYTF. The CDR3 DNA sequence: TGTGCCAGCGGTGGACAGGGGATTGTGGATGGCTACACCTTC.

This clone has just one count. The V call is TRBV10-2, the J call TRBJ2-5, with 8 nucleotides matching TRBD1. V lost 5 bases and J lost 5; bases outside the gene matches: 7. Germline CDR1 and CDR2: WSHSY and SAAADI. This CDR3 is built from 14 residues. CDR3 amino acids: CASSQGAFGETQYF. The CDR3 bases are TGCGCCAGCAGTCAGGGGGCCTTCGGGGAGACCCAGTACTTC.

The chain couples TRBV20-1 to TRBJ2-5; no clear D gene. The germline V gene encodes CDR1 DFQATT and CDR2 SNEGSKA (reference sequence). The CDR3 has 11 amino acids. Trimming pared 7 bases from V and 2 bases from J, leaving 8 bases between. CDR3 coding DNA: TGCAGTGGCCTAAGACAAGAGACCCAGTACTTC. The encoded protein is CSGLRQETQYF.

This clone turned up a few times. This sequence joins TRBV10-3 and TRBJ2-2, with D possibly TRBD1 on 6 matching bases. Trimming left V 11 bases short and J 7 bases short, with 23 bases between. This CDR3 is built from 15 residues. Germline V gives CDR1 ENHRY, CDR2 SYGVKD. CDR3 protein: CAAQGSRGEFGELFF. The CDR3 DNA reads TGTGCCGCCCAGGGGAGCAGGGGAGAATTCGGGGAGCTGTTTTTT.

This clone is medium-sized (0.01 to 0.1%) within its sample. The chain recombines TRBV11-3 with TRBJ2-2; D call uncertain. V shed 3 bases and J shed 1 base, with 3 bases lying between them. Germline assignment: CDR1 SGHNT and CDR2 YENEEA. The CDR3 covers 13 residues. In DNA form, the CDR3 reads TGTGCCAGCAGCTTCAAGAACACCGGGGAGCTGTTTTTT. This gives the protein CASSFKNTGELFF.

In this sample, this clone turned up once. The chain combines TRBV10-1 with TRBJ1-2; 11 bases agree with TRBD1. Germline lookup yields CDR1 WNHNN and CDR2 SYGVQD (reference sequence). This CDR3 is 15 amino acids long. V lost 3 bases to trimming and J lost 3 bases; unmatched junction nucleotides: 3. The CDR3 sequence: CASSDGTGGHYGYTF. In DNA form, the CDR3 reads TGCGCCAGCAGTGACGGGACAGGGGGACACTATGGCTACACCTTC.

This rearrangement joins TRBV6-5 to TRBJ1-2, with D perhaps matching TRBD1 (5 bases). This CDR3 contains 14 residues. Germline V gives CDR1 MNHEY, CDR2 SVGAGI. V lost 6 bases, J lost 6 bases, and 17 bases lay in between. CDR3 sequence reads: CASSRAGGRDGYTF. CDR3 nucleotide sequence: TGTGCCAGCAGCCGCGCGGGGGGAAGGGATGGCTACACCTTC.

The V gene is TRBV27, the J gene TRBJ1-3; D is uncertain. Per germline, CDR1 MNHEY and CDR2 SMNVEV (reference sequence). The CDR3 totals 13 residues. V was shortened by 3 bases and J by 0 bases, with 3 bases between the two germline ends. CDR3: CASSFSSGNTIYF. CDR3 sequence (DNA): TGTGCCAGCAGTTTCTCCTCTGGAAACACCATATATTTT.

This rearrangement joins TRBV30 to TRBJ1-5; D is perhaps TRBD1 (6 bases). V lost 0 bases, J lost 6 bases, and 12 bases lay in between. The germline gives CDR1 GTSNPN, CDR2 SVGIG (reference sequence). There are 14 residues in the CDR3. The CDR3 region is CAWSVRGGSQPQHF. In DNA, the CDR3 is TGTGCCTGGAGTGTAAGAGGGGGTAGTCAGCCCCAGCATTTT.

V gene TRBV2 combines with J gene TRBJ2-3, with TRBD2 identical over 11 bases. The CDR3 runs 16 residues. J was trimmed by 0 bases and V by 7 bases; bases with no gene match: 6. CDR1 is SNHLY and CDR2 is FYNNEI in the germline V gene. The CDR3 is CASNSGTSGSTDTQYF. CDR3 coding DNA: TGTGCCAGCAATTCCGGGACTAGCGGTAGCACAGATACGCAGTATTTT.

The J gene is TRBJ2-7, the V gene TRBV7-2; 11 nucleotides align to TRBD2. The CDR3 runs 19 residues. Per germline, CDR1 SGHTA and CDR2 FQGNSA. V trimming: 5 bases; J trimming: 0 bases; junction bases outside the gene matches: 15. The CDR3 sequence: CASSIRSGTSGRSSYEQYF. The CDR3 DNA sequence: TGTGCCAGCAGCATACGATCCGGGACTAGCGGAAGGAGCTCCTACGAGCAGTACTTC. The variable domain in full, completed from reference TRBV7-2 and TRBJ2-7, reads GAGVSQSPSNKVTEKGKDVELRCDPISGHTALYWYRQSLGQGLEFLIYFQGNSAPDKSGLPSDRFSAERTGGSVSTLTIQRTQQEDSAVYLCASSIRSGTSGRSSYEQYFGPGTRLTVT.

The chain recombines TRBV27 with TRBJ1-2, with 8 bases lining up with TRBD1. Germline trimming cut 5 bases from V and 6 bases from J; bases unmatched to any gene: 11. The CDR3 has 15 amino acids. Germline V lookup: CDR1 MNHEY, CDR2 SMNVEV (reference sequence). CDR3 sequence: CASSPGTGPLNGYTF. The CDR3 DNA is TGTGCCAGCAGTCCCGGGACAGGACCACTAAATGGCTACACCTTC.

CDR3 protein: CSVERGTGVWGMNTEAFF. CDR3 sequence (DNA): TGCAGCGTTGAACGCGGGACAGGGGTATGGGGGATGAACACTGAAGCTTTCTTT. The chain employs TRBV29-1 and TRBJ1-1; TRBD1 matches at 10 bases. CDR1 is SQVTM, CDR2 ANQGSEA, per germline. V lost 2 bases and J lost 0; bases outside the gene matches: 12. The CDR3 length is 18 residues.

This chain links TRBV9 with TRBJ2-3, with no clear D. Trimming removed 4 bases at V and 5 bases at J, with 5 bases between. Germline lookup yields CDR1 SGDLS and CDR2 YYNGEE. This CDR3 has 11 residues. In DNA form, the CDR3 reads TGTGCCAGCAGCCTACGAGATACGCAGTATTTT. Its protein is CASSLRDTQYF. Filled out from reference TRBV9 and TRBJ2-3, the complete variable domain reads DSGVTQTPKHLITATGQRVTLRCSPRSGDLSVYWYQQSLDQGLQFLIQYYNGEERAKGNILERFSAQQFPDLHSELNLSSLELGDSALYFCASSLRDTQYFGPGTRLTVL.

J is TRBJ2-7 and V is TRBV28; 8 nucleotides match TRBD1. CDR1 is MDHEN, CDR2 SYDVKM, per germline. CDR3 length equals 17 residues. V shed 6 bases and J 6 bases; nucleotides not matched to a gene: 19. CDR3 residues: CASSVGLVGQGAAEQYF. CDR3 DNA: TGTGCCAGCAGCGTCGGCCTGGTCGGCCAGGGGGCTGCCGAGCAGTACTTC.

The V call is TRBV4-3, the J call TRBJ1-2; 9 nucleotides line up with TRBD1. CDR3 size: 14 residues. After removal of 4 bases from V and 4 bases from J, the junction contained 4 bases not matched to a gene. CDR1 is LGHNA and CDR2 is YSLEER in the germline V gene. In nucleotides, the CDR3 is TGCGCCAGCAGCCTGGGACAGGGTACCTATGGCTACACCTTC. Its translation: CASSLGQGTYGYTF.

This clone was seen once. V gene TRBV24-1 combines with J gene TRBJ2-3; no definite D call. This CDR3 has 11 amino acids. Per the germline V gene, CDR1 is KGHDR and CDR2 is SFDVKD. The germline V and J ends were trimmed by 5 bases and 6 bases, with 5 bases remaining between them. Here the CDR3 reads CATSVRDTQYF. The CDR3 coding sequence is TGTGCCACCAGTGTTCGGGATACGCAGTATTTT.

V is TRBV5-4 and J is TRBJ2-3; a possible D gene is TRBD1 (6 bases). This CDR3 region has 13 residues. Per germline, CDR1 SGHNT and CDR2 YYREEE (reference sequence). Trimming shortened V by 3 bases and J by 5 bases, and 10 bases separated the two germline ends. CDR3 bases: TGTGCCAGCAGCTCAGGACAGCTAGATACGCAGTATTTT. Protein: CASSSGQLDTQYF.

The V gene is TRBV18, the J gene TRBJ2-7; the D gene is possibly TRBD2 (5 bases). Germline V gene lookup returns CDR1 KGHSH and CDR2 LQKENI. Trimming shortened V by 2 bases and J by 3 bases, and 8 bases separated the two germline ends. CDR3 size: 13 residues. CDR3 bases: TGTGCCAGCTCACCAGCGGGCGGCTACGAGCAGTACTTC. Translating gives CASSPAGGYEQYF.

The chain is built from TRBV18 and TRBJ2-3, with 9 positions matching TRBD2. The V gene's germline CDR1 is KGHSH and CDR2 LQKENI. The V and J ends lost 8 bases and 1 base, in that order; junction bases with no gene match: 4. This CDR3 is 14 amino acids long. CDR3 region: CASGWTSGTDTQYF. The CDR3 bases are TGTGCCAGCGGATGGACTAGCGGCACAGATACGCAGTATTTT.

This rearrangement joins TRBV27 to TRBJ1-5, with TRBD1 matching 8 bases. CDR1 is MNHEY, CDR2 SMNVEV, per germline (reference sequence). The CDR3 loop spans 15 amino acids. The V gene end was trimmed by 3 bases and the J gene end by 5 bases; junction bases not matched to a gene: 6. The CDR3 region has the DNA TGTGCCAGCAGTTTCCGACAGGGGATCGATCAGCCCCAGCATTTT. This sequence encodes CASSFRQGIDQPQHF.

This chain connects TRBV21-1 to TRBJ1-2. TRBV21-1 is a listed pseudogene. There are 15 residues in the CDR3. The CDR3 DNA follows: TGTGCCAGCAGCAAAGCGGGGGGGGTAACGAATGGCTACACCTTC. Translation: CASSKAGGVTNGYTF.

V usage is TRBV11-1 and J usage is TRBJ2-5; 8 nucleotides align to TRBD1. V shed 5 bases and J 5 bases; nucleotides not matched to a gene: 4. CDR1 is SGHAT, CDR2 FQDESV, per germline (reference sequence). The length of the CDR3 is 13 residues. CDR3 protein: CASSADRVETQYF. In nucleotides, the CDR3 is TGTGCCAGCAGCGCGGACAGGGTGGAGACCCAGTACTTC.